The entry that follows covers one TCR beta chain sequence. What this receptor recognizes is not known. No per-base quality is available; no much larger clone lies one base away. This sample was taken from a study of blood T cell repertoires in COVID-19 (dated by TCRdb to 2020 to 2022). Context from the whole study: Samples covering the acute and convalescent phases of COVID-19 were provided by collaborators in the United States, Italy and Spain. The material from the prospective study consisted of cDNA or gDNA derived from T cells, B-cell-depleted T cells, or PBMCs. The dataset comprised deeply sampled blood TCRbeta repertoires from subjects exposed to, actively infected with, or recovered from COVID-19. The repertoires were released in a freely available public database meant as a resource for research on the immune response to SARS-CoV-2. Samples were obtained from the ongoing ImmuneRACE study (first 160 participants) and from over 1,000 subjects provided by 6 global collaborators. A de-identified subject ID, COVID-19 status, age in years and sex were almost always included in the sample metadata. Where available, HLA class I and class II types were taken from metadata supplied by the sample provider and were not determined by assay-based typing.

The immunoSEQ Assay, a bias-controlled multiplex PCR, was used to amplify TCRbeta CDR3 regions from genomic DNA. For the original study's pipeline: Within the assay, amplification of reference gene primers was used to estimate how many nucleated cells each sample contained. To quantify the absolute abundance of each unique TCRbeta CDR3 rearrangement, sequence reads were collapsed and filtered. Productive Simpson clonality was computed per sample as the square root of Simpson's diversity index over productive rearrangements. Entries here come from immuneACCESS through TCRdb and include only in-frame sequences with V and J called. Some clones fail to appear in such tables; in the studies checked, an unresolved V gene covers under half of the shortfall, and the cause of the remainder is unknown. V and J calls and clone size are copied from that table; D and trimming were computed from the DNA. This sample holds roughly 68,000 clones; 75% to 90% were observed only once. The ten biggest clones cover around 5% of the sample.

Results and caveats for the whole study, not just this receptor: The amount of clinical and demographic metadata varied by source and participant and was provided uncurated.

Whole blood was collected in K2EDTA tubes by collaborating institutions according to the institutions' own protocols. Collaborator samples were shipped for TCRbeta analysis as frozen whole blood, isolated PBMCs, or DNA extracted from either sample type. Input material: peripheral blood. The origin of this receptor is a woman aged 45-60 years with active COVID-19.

The DNA sequence follows: TGTGCCGGAATGGGATGGAGGGCCGGTGGCTACACCTTC. Its amino acids are CAGMGWRAGGYTF. The chain joins TRBV5-3 to TRBJ1-2, with the identity of the D gene unclear. TRBV5-3 is noted as an ORF with a role that remains uncertain. V and J lose 10 bases and 7 bases, and a span of 20 bases separates them. The CDR3, from cysteine to phenylalanine, totals 13 residues. CDR3 DNA is the only sequence kept; it has 39 bases, read in frame from the first base.